The 21 T cell receptor beta chains presented below share a single source sample, sequenced in a study of T cell responses to AZD1222 COVID-19 vaccine. Assay used: immunoSEQ multiplex PCR; TCRdb lists only in-frame clones, some missing. The table records around 130,000 clones, more than 85% of them present only once. Material: peripheral blood, obtained 28 days after the second AZD1222 dose. These receptors were collected from an adult who received the AZD1222 COVID-19 vaccine.

The chain links TRBV5-6 to TRBJ1-3; 8 nucleotides match TRBD1. The V gene end was trimmed by 4 bases and the J gene end by 5 bases; junction bases not matched to a gene: 2. CDR3 size: 13 residues. The germline gives CDR1 SGHDT, CDR2 YYEEEE. The CDR3 region has the DNA TGTGCCAGCAGCCAGGGGGCGAGAAACACCATATATTTT. Translated: CASSQGARNTIYF.

Worth noting for this clone: Compared with germline, one end of the junction differs, possibly owing to a read error. J is TRBJ1-2 and V is TRBV10-3; 8 bases align to TRBD1. CDR1 is ENHRY and CDR2 is SYGVKD in the germline V gene. The CDR3 totals 16 residues. In DNA, the CDR3 is TGTGCCATCAGTCAGTCCCGGGACAGGCTCCTGAGTGGCTACACCTTC. Translating gives CAISQSRDRLLSGYTF.

This chain joins TRBV5-1 and TRBJ2-1; possible D gene TRBD2, 5 bases. This CDR3 is built from 16 residues. V lost 4 bases and J lost 6, with 20 bases in between. CDR1 is SGHRS, CDR2 YFSETQ, per germline. CDR3 coding DNA: TGCGCCAGCAGCCCCGATGGAGGCTGGGCCACCAATGAGCAGTTCTTC. This codes for CASSPDGGWATNEQFF.

This chain links TRBV25-1 with TRBJ1-1, with D perhaps matching TRBD1 (5 bases). Per germline, CDR1 MGHDK and CDR2 SYGVNS. There are 15 residues in the CDR3. V lost 0 bases and J lost 1, with 9 bases in between. This CDR3 is CASSEYDRPNTEAFF. CDR3 nucleotide sequence: TGTGCCAGCAGTGAATACGACAGACCGAACACTGAAGCTTTCTTT. Full variable domain (remainder filled in from reference TRBV25-1 and TRBJ1-1): EADIYQTPRYLVIGTGKKITLECSQTMGHDKMYWYQQDPGMELHLIHYSYGVNSTEKGDLSSESTVSRIRTEHFPLTLESARPSHTSQYLCASSEYDRPNTEAFFGQGTRLTVV.

This clone was recorded a few times. This chain uses TRBV24-1 with TRBJ1-4; TRBD1 might be the D (5 bases). The CDR3 extends over 15 amino acids. V was trimmed by 3 bases and J by 6 bases, leaving 13 bases between them. Germline V CDR1 and CDR2: KGHDR, SFDVKD. CDR3 sequence: CATSDAGGGDEKLFF. CDR3 in DNA: TGTGCCACCAGTGATGCGGGGGGAGGCGATGAAAAACTGTTTTTT.

V usage is TRBV7-9 and J usage is TRBJ2-7; maybe TRBD2 (6 bases). Germline V gives CDR1 SEHNR, CDR2 FQNEAQ (reference sequence). This CDR3 region has 13 residues. V dropped 8 bases and J dropped 3 bases, with 14 bases sitting between them. For the CDR3, the DNA is TGTGCCAGCTTGCGGGGTTGGGGCTACGAGCAGTACTTC. This translates into CASLRGWGYEQYF. Full variable domain (rest looked up from reference TRBV7-9 and TRBJ2-7): DTGVSQNPRHKITKRGQNVTFRCDPISEHNRLYWYRQTLGQGPEFLTYFQNEAQLEKSRLLSDRFSAERPKGSFSTLEIQRTEQGDSAMYLCASLRGWGYEQYFGPGTRLTVT.

The chain couples TRBV7-2 to TRBJ2-1; TRBD2 is a possible D gene (5 bases). CDR1 is SGHTA, CDR2 FQGNSA, per germline. This CDR3 is built from 18 residues. V lost 2 bases and J lost 4, with 21 bases in between. The CDR3: CASSLLVVGSGSYNEQFF. In nucleotides, the CDR3 is TGTGCCAGCAGCTTATTGGTGGTGGGGAGCGGTTCATACAATGAGCAGTTCTTC.

The gene calls are TRBV6-5 and TRBJ1-5; D not resolved. The germline V gene encodes CDR1 MNHEY and CDR2 SVGAGI. The CDR3 has 13 amino acids. The V and J ends lost 6 bases and 3 bases respectively, with 9 bases between them. The CDR3 protein is CASRVSANQPQHF. CDR3 nucleotides: TGTGCCAGCAGGGTATCGGCCAATCAGCCCCAGCATTTT.

The table lists this clone with a few counts. The chain combines TRBV4-1 with TRBJ1-5, with 10 positions matching TRBD1. This CDR3 spans 15 amino acids. V gave up 4 bases and J gave up 7 bases; unmatched junction bases: 7. Germline V gives CDR1 MGHRA, CDR2 YSYEKL. CDR3 residues: CASSPGQGFGQPQHF. The CDR3 coding sequence is TGCGCCAGCAGCCCGGGACAGGGGTTCGGGCAGCCCCAGCATTTT.

The CDR3 DNA follows: TGTGCCACCAGTGGGGCGGCTGTTAGCAATCAGCCCCAGCATTTT. It is translated as CATSGAAVSNQPQHF. The rearrangement links TRBV24-1 to TRBJ1-5; D gene unclear. Germline lookup yields CDR1 KGHDR and CDR2 SFDVKD. The CDR3 loop spans 15 amino acids. V shed 5 bases and J shed 0 bases, with 10 bases lying between them.

This chain links TRBV7-2 with TRBJ2-1; possibly TRBD2 for D (6 bases). This CDR3 contains 16 residues. The V and J ends lost 1 base and 0 bases respectively, with 10 bases between them. Germline assignment: CDR1 SGHTA and CDR2 FQGNSA. Here the CDR3 reads CASSLVGGASYNEQFF. The CDR3 DNA sequence: TGTGCCAGCAGCTTAGTTGGCGGGGCCTCCTACAATGAGCAGTTCTTC.

The rearrangement uses TRBV6-5 and TRBJ1-1, with TRBD1 identical over 7 bases. The CDR3 has 16 amino acids. The V and J ends lost 4 bases and 2 bases, in that order; junction bases with no gene match: 10. Looked up from germline, CDR1 is MNHEY and CDR2 is SVGAGI. The CDR3 protein is CASSFFATGPNTEAFF. In DNA, the CDR3 is TGTGCCAGCAGTTTCTTCGCGACAGGGCCCAACACTGAAGCTTTCTTT.

This clone showed up just once. The chain is built from TRBV19 and TRBJ1-5; D possibly corresponds to TRBD1 (5 bases). V gave up 7 bases and J gave up 6 bases, with 16 bases separating them. Germline V gene lookup returns CDR1 LNHDA and CDR2 SQIVND (reference sequence). The CDR3 consists of 14 residues. The CDR3 is CASTRQLRGQPQHF. The DNA for the CDR3 is TGTGCCAGTACCCGACAGCTTCGGGGTCAGCCCCAGCATTTT. The full variable domain, rest sourced from reference TRBV19 and TRBJ1-5, is DGGITQSPKYLFRKEGQNVTLSCEQNLNHDAMYWYRQDPGQGLRLIYYSQIVNDFQKGDIAEGYSVSREKKESFPLTVTSAQKNPTAFYLCASTRQLRGQPQHFGDGTRLSIL.

CDR3: CASRGGGSGRNEQFF. CDR3 in DNA: TGTGCCAGCAGGGGCGGCGGCAGCGGCCGCAATGAGCAGTTCTTC. The genes are TRBV6-5 and TRBJ2-1; D may be TRBD2 (5 bases). The CDR3 has 15 residues. The V and J ends lost 6 bases and 6 bases respectively, with 18 bases between them. In germline, CDR1 is MNHEY, CDR2 SVGAGI.

This clone showed up just a few times. The rearrangement links TRBV18 to TRBJ1-5; D remains ambiguous. CDR3 length: 13 amino acids. Germline CDR1 is KGHSH and CDR2 is LQKENI. V was clipped by 1 base and J by 7 bases, with 8 bases between them. The CDR3 here is CASSPREGQPQHF. The CDR3 nucleotides read TGTGCCAGCTCACCACGGGAGGGACAGCCCCAGCATTTT.

The rearrangement links TRBV27 to TRBJ2-7; D uncertain. The CDR3 loop spans 12 amino acids. V lost 0 bases and J lost 6, with 6 bases in between. Germline loops: CDR1 MNHEY, CDR2 SMNVEV (reference sequence). The CDR3 sequence is CASSLSSGEQYF. Here the CDR3 DNA reads TGTGCCAGCAGTTTATCCTCAGGCGAGCAGTACTTC.

A single count supports this clone. CDR3 protein: CASSEAQGSLTF. As DNA, the CDR3 is TGTGCCAGCAGTGAAGCGCAGGGGAGCTTAACCTTC. This chain links TRBV6-1 with TRBJ1-2; D is possibly TRBD1 (6 bases). V gave up 0 bases and J gave up 14 bases, with 13 bases separating them. This CDR3 region has 12 residues. Germline V gives CDR1 MNHNS, CDR2 SASEGT.

This chain uses TRBV4-3 with TRBJ1-1; 8 positions agree with TRBD1. The CDR3 is made up of 16 amino acids. V dropped 1 base and J dropped 3; count of bases not matched to a gene: 7. The germline V gene encodes CDR1 LGHNA and CDR2 YSLEER. This CDR3 reads CASSQGRTGPYTEAFF. In DNA form, the CDR3 reads TGCGCCAGCAGCCAAGGTCGGACAGGGCCCTACACTGAAGCTTTCTTT.

V is TRBV5-1 and J is TRBJ2-5; 7 nucleotides align to TRBD1. In germline, CDR1 is SGHRS, CDR2 YFSETQ. V dropped 4 bases and J dropped 2; count of bases not matched to a gene: 2. There are 13 residues in the CDR3. The CDR3 is CASSPGQQETQYF. The CDR3 DNA reads TGCGCCAGCAGCCCGGGACAGCAAGAGACCCAGTACTTC.

V usage is TRBV12-3 or TRBV12-4 and J usage is TRBJ1-6, with D maybe TRBD1 (6 bases). This CDR3 spans 13 amino acids. V lost 3 bases and J 14 bases, leaving 14 bases between the germline ends. As DNA, the CDR3 is TGTGCCAGCAGTTTGGGGCAGGGGTTGACCCTCCACTTT. It is translated as CASSLGQGLTLHF.

The genes are TRBV29-1 and TRBJ2-3, with D possibly called TRBD1 or TRBD2 (6 bases each). Germline CDR1 and CDR2: SQVTM and ANQGSEA. Trimming took 0 bases from V and 4 from J, leaving 20 bases between them. This CDR3 spans 17 amino acids. CDR3 in amino acids: CSVEDGGWQGTPDTQYF. CDR3 in DNA: TGCAGCGTTGAAGATGGGGGGTGGCAGGGGACTCCAGATACGCAGTATTTT.